One sample yielded the 13 T cell receptor beta chains listed below, sequenced in a study of blood T cells in healthy people across ages (dated by TCRdb to the mid-2010s). Libraries were constructed by 5' RACE. This sample was sequenced with an Illumina HiSeq 2500. The second PCR ran for roughly 7 to 11 cycles and used a J-beta primer mix along with a sample-barcoded 5' primer. TCRdb reworked the public reads: Q25 trimming with fastp, MiXCR clone assembly, productive beta chains retained. When rows share a CDR3 protein, they turn into one entry using the most common DNA and genes. This sample lists over 1,300,000 distinct CDR3 sequences; 59% were detected once. The top ten constitute more than 6% of the sample. The sequenced sample consisted of blood. The receptors originated from a man aged 18 to 29 in good health.

The V call is TRBV15, the J call TRBJ2-5; no firm D call. The CDR3 is 14 amino acids. Trimming pared 3 bases from V and 0 bases from J, leaving 8 bases between. Germline V gene sequence: CDR1 LNHNV, CDR2 YYDKDF (reference sequence). DNA of the CDR3: TGTGCCACCAGCAGGATGATCAACCAAGAGACCCAGTACTTC. This sequence encodes CATSRMINQETQYF. The variable domain in full, with the rest retrieved from reference TRBV15 and TRBJ2-5, is DAMVIQNPRYQVTQFGKPVTLSCSQTLNHNVMYWYQQKSSQAPKLLFHYYDKDFNNEADTPDNFQSRRPNTSFCFLDIRSPGLGDTAMYLCATSRMINQETQYFGPGTRLLVL.

The chain couples TRBV2 to TRBJ2-7; possible D gene TRBD1, 6 bases. Trimming took 6 bases from V and 5 from J, leaving 20 bases between them. The germline V gene has CDR1 SNHLY and CDR2 FYNNEI. The CDR3 is 15 residues long. The CDR3 loop reads CASRASTGTEDEQYF. CDR3 coding DNA: TGTGCCAGCAGGGCTTCAACAGGGACGGAGGACGAGCAGTACTTC.

This clonotype turned up a few times. The rearrangement links TRBV25-1 to TRBJ1-5, with a weak D call TRBD1 (6 bases). Germline-derived CDR1 and CDR2 are MGHDK and SYGVNS. V was cut by 2 bases and J by 4 bases, with 15 bases left in between. The CDR3 is made up of 16 amino acids. CDR3 in amino acids: CASSEARGGGNQPQHF. CDR3 nucleotide sequence: TGTGCCAGCAGTGAAGCGAGGGGGGGAGGAAATCAGCCCCAGCATTTT.

J is TRBJ1-5 and V is TRBV9; D unresolved. CDR3 length: 15 amino acids. Germline V lookup: CDR1 SGDLS, CDR2 YYNGEE. Trimming removed 4 bases from V and 3 bases from J, with 14 bases in between. The CDR3 region is CASSISPGANQPQHF. In DNA form, the CDR3 reads TGTGCCAGCAGCATCTCCCCGGGTGCCAATCAGCCCCAGCATTTT.

The rearrangement joins TRBV29-1 to TRBJ2-4; TRBD1 matches at 8 bases. This CDR3 contains 13 residues. V was pared by 6 bases and J by 4 bases, with 5 bases of the junction left unmatched. Germline assignment: CDR1 SQVTM and CDR2 ANQGSEA. CDR3 in amino acids: CSVLWTGKNIQYF. The CDR3 DNA reads as TGCAGCGTCCTATGGACAGGGAAAAACATTCAGTACTTC.

The chain has TRBV7-8 and TRBJ2-5; 11 bases match TRBD1. CDR1 SGHVS and CDR2 FQNEAQ come from the germline V gene. The CDR3 totals 17 residues. Trimming removed 0 bases from V and 7 bases from J; junction bases left unmatched: 10. CDR3 protein: CASSLASGTGGFGTQYF. CDR3 DNA sequence: TGTGCCAGCAGCTTAGCGTCTGGGACAGGGGGATTCGGGACCCAGTACTTC. Full variable domain (remainder filled in from reference TRBV7-8 and TRBJ2-5): GAGVSQSPRYKVAKRGQDVALRCDPISGHVSLFWYQQALGQGPEFLTYFQNEAQLDKSGLPSDRFFAERPEGSVSTLKIQRTQQEDSAVYLCASSLASGTGGFGTQYFGPGTRLLVL.

The chain joins TRBV24-1 to TRBJ2-3, with a tentative D call TRBD1 (5 bases). The germline V gene encodes CDR1 KGHDR and CDR2 SFDVKD. This CDR3 has 15 residues. The germline V and J ends were trimmed by 3 bases and 6 bases, with 15 bases remaining between them. DNA for the CDR3: TGTGCCACCAGTGATCAACAGGATAGGATGGATACGCAGTATTTT. Translating it yields CATSDQQDRMDTQYF.

A few counts support this clonotype. The chain joins TRBV4-1 to TRBJ2-1, with 9 bases fitting TRBD2. Trimming at V came to 1 base and at J to 10 bases, leaving 2 bases not matched to a gene. The CDR3 contains 13 residues. Looked up from germline, CDR1 is MGHRA and CDR2 is YSYEKL. In nucleotides, the CDR3 is TGCGCCAGCAGCCAAGTCGGGACTAGCGAGCAGTTCTTC. Protein product: CASSQVGTSEQFF.

The rearrangement joins TRBV4-1 to TRBJ2-5; 15 nucleotides line up with TRBD2. The germline V gene has CDR1 MGHRA and CDR2 YSYEKL. This CDR3 is built from 19 residues. V shed 1 base, J shed 5 bases, and the junction held 11 bases outside the gene matches. Written as DNA, the CDR3 is TGCGCCAGCAGCCAAGGCCCCGGACTAGCGGGGGGGAGGTATGAGACCCAGTACTTC. Residues: CASSQGPGLAGGRYETQYF.

This clonotype was seen repeatedly, ten times or more. The chain couples TRBV29-1 to TRBJ2-5; 8 positions match TRBD1. Trimming at V came to 5 bases and at J to 5 bases, leaving 7 bases not matched to a gene. This CDR3 contains 13 residues. Per germline, CDR1 SQVTM and CDR2 ANQGSEA. The CDR3 loop reads CSVKDRVRETQYF. The CDR3 bases are TGCAGCGTTAAGGACAGGGTGAGGGAGACCCAGTACTTC.

The chain combines TRBV29-1 with TRBJ2-7; the match to TRBD1 covers 10 bases. Losses at the gene ends were 4 bases for V and 5 bases for J; bases not matched to a gene: 2. The CDR3 sequence is 12 residues long. The V gene's germline CDR1 is SQVTM and CDR2 ANQGSEA. The CDR3 reads CSVAGTGDEQYF. The CDR3 DNA follows: TGCAGCGTTGCCGGGACAGGGGACGAGCAGTACTTC.

This clonotype was detected a few times. The rearrangement links TRBV6-5 to TRBJ1-2; D gene ambiguous. The germline V gene has CDR1 MNHEY and CDR2 SVGAGI. The CDR3 extends over 15 amino acids. The V and J ends lost 2 bases and 8 bases respectively, with 18 bases between them. CDR3 residues: CASSYSAGLTRGYTF. The CDR3 bases are TGTGCCAGCAGTTACAGTGCAGGCTTGACGAGGGGCTACACCTTC.

The chain combines TRBV4-1 with TRBJ2-5, with TRBD2 matching 10 bases. J lost 1 base, V lost 4 bases, and 3 bases had no gene match. CDR1 and CDR2 from the germline V gene are MGHRA and YSYEKL. The CDR3 totals 15 residues. The CDR3 region has the DNA TGCGCCAGCAGCCGGACTAGCGGATTCCAAGAGACCCAGTACTTC. Encoded protein: CASSRTSGFQETQYF.